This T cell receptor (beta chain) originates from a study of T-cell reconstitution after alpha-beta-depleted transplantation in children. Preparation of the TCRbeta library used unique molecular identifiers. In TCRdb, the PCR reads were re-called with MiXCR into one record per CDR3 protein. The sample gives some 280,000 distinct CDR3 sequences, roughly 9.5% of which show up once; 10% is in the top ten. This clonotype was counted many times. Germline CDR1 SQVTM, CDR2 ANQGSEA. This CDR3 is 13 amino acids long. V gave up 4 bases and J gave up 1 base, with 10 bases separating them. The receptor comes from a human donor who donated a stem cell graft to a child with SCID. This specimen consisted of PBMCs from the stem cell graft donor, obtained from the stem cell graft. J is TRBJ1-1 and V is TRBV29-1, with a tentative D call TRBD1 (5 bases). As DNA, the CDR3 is TGCAGCGTTGCGGACATTCGGAACACTGAAGCTTTCTTT. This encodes CSVADIRNTEAFF.